This TCR beta chain was retrieved from a study of OX40 agonist ivuxolimab in advanced cancers. Study results and limitations: Researchers did not determine the expanded peripheral T cells' antigen specificity. Both CD4+ and CD8+ T cell populations in blood had undergone clonal expansion by week 6 at 0.1 to 3.0 mg/kg.

This clone was seen only once. Its target is not known. V lost 3 bases, J lost 5 bases, and 16 bases lay in between. Germline CDR1 and CDR2: SGHTA and FQGNSA. The CDR3 loop spans 15 amino acids. Assay used: immunoSEQ multiplex PCR; TCRdb lists only in-frame clones, some missing. The sample yields 9,000 to 15,000 clones, 80% to 90% seen once. Collection of blood occurred at baseline, at cycle 4 day 1, and at cycle 7 day 1. The TCR comes from an adult with an advanced solid tumor such as melanoma, head and neck, liver or kidney cancer. The specimen was CD4+ or CD8+ T cells sorted from blood, collected in a trial of the OX40 agonist ivuxolimab. The chain couples TRBV7-2 to TRBJ1-1; a possible D gene is TRBD1 (6 bases). For the CDR3, the DNA is TGTGCCAGCAGCTTGGGGGCCGGGGCGGGTACTGAAGCTTTCTTT. Translating it yields CASSLGAGAGTEAFF. Full variable domain (outside the CDR3, taken from reference TRBV7-2 and TRBJ1-1): GAGVSQSPSNKVTEKGKDVELRCDPISGHTALYWYRQSLGQGLEFLIYFQGNSAPDKSGLPSDRFSAERTGGSVSTLTIQRTQQEDSAVYLCASSLGAGAGTEAFFGQGTRLTVV.